This TCR beta chain appears in the sequencing data of a study of immune cell composition in non-small cell lung cancer. Study overall: Histologic subtype was mainly adenocarcinoma or squamous cell carcinoma.

Study-level findings and limits: Tumour-associated clones >0.5% occurred in under 40% of adenocarcinomas, approximately 79% of squamous.

Remarks on this clone: Antigen specificity is unknown.

This table comes from immunoSEQ multiplex PCR, and its TCRdb copy is limited to in-frame clones, with some not included. The sample yields 7,500 to 10,000 clones, roughly two thirds seen once. Normal lung was taken at the farthest possible site, at least 3 cm from tumour. Template was genomic DNA from frozen, unsorted single-cell suspensions. The source is a human donor with non-small cell lung cancer. The sample was non-adjacent lung tissue.

CDR3: CASSQGLAGVETQYF. In nucleotides, the CDR3 is TGTGCCAGCAGCCAGGGACTAGCGGGGGTAGAGACCCAGTACTTC. V gene TRBV6-5 combines with J gene TRBJ2-5; 14 bases agree with TRBD2. CDR3 length: 15 amino acids. The V gene's germline CDR1 is MNHEY and CDR2 SVGAGI. With V trimmed by 6 bases and J by 4 bases, 4 bases remained unmatched.